A single sample is the source of the 13 T cell receptor beta chains below, sequenced in a study of T cell repertoires in cytomegalovirus infection (dated by TCRdb to the late 2010s). The sequencer listed for this sample is Illumina HiSeq 1500. TCRdb passed the public sequencing reads through fastp at Q25 and MiXCR, retaining productive beta sequences. Each CDR3 protein gets just one entry, which takes the most common genes and DNA from the rows behind it. A total of roughly 500,000 distinct CDR3 sequences appear in this sample, around 35% of them only once. The ten most abundant clones make up 15% to 20% of the sample. Their cognate antigens are unknown. The treatment or condition label for this specimen denotes: in vitro stimulation with specific CMV peptide epitopes to enrich CMV-specific T cells. The specimen comprised cultured PBMCs, sampled from culture after CMV antigen stimulation. The origin of the receptors is a human donor in good health (CMV status not recorded). Some clones in this sample may be carry-over from other donors' samples.

The chain couples TRBV25-1 to TRBJ1-6; TRBD1 is a possible D gene (6 bases). V was cut by 4 bases and J by 9 bases, with 13 bases left in between. This CDR3 region has 14 residues. Germline CDR1 and CDR2: MGHDK and SYGVNS. This CDR3 is CASSGALRGSPLHF. The CDR3 DNA reads as TGTGCCAGCAGTGGAGCTCTCAGGGGTTCACCCCTCCACTTT. Full variable domain (remainder filled in from reference TRBV25-1 and TRBJ1-6): EADIYQTPRYLVIGTGKKITLECSQTMGHDKMYWYQQDPGMELHLIHYSYGVNSTEKGDLSSESTVSRIRTEHFPLTLESARPSHTSQYLCASSGALRGSPLHFGNGTRLTVT.

This chain uses TRBV2 with TRBJ2-7; 7 positions match TRBD1. Germline V CDR1 and CDR2: SNHLY, FYNNEI. The CDR3 totals 13 residues. J was trimmed by 3 bases and V by 6 bases; bases with no gene match: 5. CDR3 sequence: CASRLGQDYEQYF. The DNA of the CDR3 is TGTGCCAGCAGACTAGGACAGGACTACGAGCAGTACTTC. The variable domain in full, completed from reference TRBV2 and TRBJ2-7, reads EPEVTQTPSHQVTQMGQEVILRCVPISNHLYFYWYRQILGQKVEFLVSFYNNEISEKSEIFDDQFSVERPDGSNFTLKIRSTKLEDSAMYFCASRLGQDYEQYFGPGTRLTVT.

This clonotype was seen ten or more times. V gene TRBV7-2 combines with J gene TRBJ2-3; 8 bases agree with TRBD2. With 5 bases clipped from V and 3 bases from J, the junction kept 13 bases outside the gene matches. The germline gives CDR1 SGHTA, CDR2 FQGNSA. The CDR3 runs to 17 residues. The CDR3 loop reads CASSPRGGQSLTDTQYF. CDR3 nucleotides: TGTGCCAGCAGCCCTCGGGGGGGACAAAGTTTGACAGATACGCAGTATTTT.

This clonotype turned up a few times. The gene calls are TRBV9 and TRBJ2-1; TRBD2 agrees at 9 bases. Trimming at V came to 7 bases and at J to 6 bases, leaving 11 bases not matched to a gene. The CDR3 length is 15 residues. Germline CDR1 reads SGDLS; CDR2 reads YYNGEE. The CDR3 region is CASGKTSGGFNEQFF. In DNA, the CDR3 is TGTGCCAGCGGTAAGACTAGCGGAGGGTTCAATGAGCAGTTCTTC.

The V call is TRBV7-6, the J call TRBJ2-1; perhaps TRBD2 as D (5 bases). V shed 3 bases and J shed 0 bases, with 6 bases lying between them. The CDR3 is made up of 14 amino acids. Germline values: CDR1 SGHVS, CDR2 FNYEAQ. CDR3 amino acids: CASSFEGSYNEQFF. CDR3 nucleotide sequence: TGTGCCAGCAGCTTCGAGGGCTCCTACAATGAGCAGTTCTTC.

CDR3 in DNA: TGTGCCAGCAGTTACAATAGTCTAGAGACCCAGTACTTC. It specifies CASSYNSLETQYF. This chain uses TRBV6-5 with TRBJ2-5; D remains ambiguous. Germline V gives CDR1 MNHEY, CDR2 SVGAGI. Deletions cut 2 bases from V and 4 bases from J, with 8 bases between. This CDR3 region has 13 residues.

This clonotype was detected a few times. This chain links TRBV20-1 with TRBJ1-1; TRBD1 is a possible D gene (5 bases). The CDR3 contains 15 residues. Trimming removed 0 bases at V and 1 base at J, with 12 bases between. Germline lookup yields CDR1 DFQATT and CDR2 SNEGSKA (reference sequence). The CDR3 DNA reads as TGCAGTGCTAGAGAGGGGGGACGGTGGAACACTGAAGCTTTCTTT. Translated, it gives CSAREGGRWNTEAFF.

In this sample, this clonotype turned up once. The V gene is TRBV7-1, the J gene TRBJ1-1, with 12 nucleotides matching TRBD1. TRBV7-1 is noted as an ORF with a role that remains uncertain. Trimming removed 5 bases from V and 4 bases from J; junction bases left unmatched: 8. This CDR3 comprises 16 residues. The CDR3 spells CASSPPGQGAITEAFF. The CDR3 region has the DNA TGTGCCAGCAGCCCACCGGGACAGGGGGCGATCACTGAAGCTTTCTTT.

This clonotype was seen only a few times. The chain combines TRBV12-3 or TRBV12-4 with TRBJ1-2; a possible D gene is TRBD1 (6 bases). Trimming shortened V by 3 bases and J by 4 bases, and 12 bases separated the two germline ends. CDR3 length: 14 amino acids. CDR3 nucleotide sequence: TGTGCCAGCAGTTTGGGACACCTGGGCTATGGCTACACCTTC. The encoded protein is CASSLGHLGYGYTF.

This clonotype was seen a handful of times. The V call is TRBV6-2 or TRBV6-3, the J call TRBJ2-3, with 12 bases fitting TRBD2. After removal of 10 bases from V and 6 bases from J, the junction contained 11 bases not matched to a gene. From germline, CDR1 is MNHEY and CDR2 SVGEGT. CDR3 size: 15 residues. CDR3 region: CATRLAGDLRDTQYF. In nucleotides, the CDR3 is TGTGCCACCCGACTAGCGGGAGACCTACGGGATACGCAGTATTTT.

This clonotype was observed a few times. The DNA of the CDR3 is TGTGCCAGCAGCATTATCGGACAGGGTCGGGAGCTGTTTTTT. This translates into CASSIIGQGRELFF. The chain links TRBV7-2 to TRBJ2-2, with 8 bases lining up with TRBD1. This CDR3 contains 14 residues. Germline CDR1 reads SGHTA; CDR2 reads FQGNSA. The junction had 8 bases not matched to a gene; V was cut back by 5 bases and J by 9 bases.

The chain carries TRBV19 and TRBJ2-1, with 8 bases fitting TRBD2. The V gene end was trimmed by 3 bases and the J gene end by 7 bases; junction bases not matched to a gene: 5. Germline values: CDR1 LNHDA, CDR2 SQIVND (reference sequence). The CDR3 contains 14 residues. The DNA of the CDR3 is TGTGCCAGTAGTATTAGCGGGAAAGGTAATGAGCAGTTCTTC. It encodes CASSISGKGNEQFF.

J is TRBJ1-3 and V is TRBV14, with D unclear. V was cut by 0 bases and J by 0 bases, with 9 bases left in between. The CDR3 totals 16 residues. Germline assignment: CDR1 SGHDN and CDR2 FVKESK. The CDR3 spells CASSQDGGSSGNTIYF. For the CDR3, the DNA is TGTGCCAGCAGCCAAGATGGTGGGAGCTCTGGAAACACCATATATTTT.